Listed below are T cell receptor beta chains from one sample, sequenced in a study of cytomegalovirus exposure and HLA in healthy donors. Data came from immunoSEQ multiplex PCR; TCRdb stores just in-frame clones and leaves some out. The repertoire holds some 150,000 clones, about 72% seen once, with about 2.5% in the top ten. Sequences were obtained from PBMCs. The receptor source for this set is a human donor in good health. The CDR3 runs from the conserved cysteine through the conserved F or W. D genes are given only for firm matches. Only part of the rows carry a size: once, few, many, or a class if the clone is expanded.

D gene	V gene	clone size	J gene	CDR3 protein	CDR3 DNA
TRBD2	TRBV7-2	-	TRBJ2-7	CASRRLAGAPEQYF	TGTGCCAGCAGGAGGCTAGCGGGGGCCCCGGAGCAGTACTTC
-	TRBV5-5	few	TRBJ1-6	CASSFSGRVNSPLHF	TGTGCCAGCAGCTTTTCTGGCAGGGTAAATTCACCCCTCCACTTT
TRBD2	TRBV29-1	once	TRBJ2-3	CSVVGLAVKGGTDTQYF	TGCAGCGTTGTAGGCCTAGCGGTTAAAGGGGGCACAGATACGCAGTATTTT
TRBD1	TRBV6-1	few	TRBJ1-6	CASSLTGGNSPLHF	TGTGCCAGCAGTTTGACAGGGGGTAATTCACCCCTCCACTTT
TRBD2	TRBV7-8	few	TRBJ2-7	CASSLARLAVAPNEQYF	TGTGCCAGCAGCTTAGCGCGACTAGCGGTGGCCCCCAACGAGCAGTACTTC
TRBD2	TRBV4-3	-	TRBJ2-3	CASSQELRLAGELSTQYF	TGCGCCAGCAGCCAAGAACTTAGGCTAGCGGGGGAGTTGTCTACGCAGTATTTT
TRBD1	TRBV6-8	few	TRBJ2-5	CASSYYPIFQARTGGRGETQYF	TGTGCCAGCAGTTACTACCCGATTTTCCAGGCCCGGACAGGGGGTAGGGGGGAGACCCAGTACTTC
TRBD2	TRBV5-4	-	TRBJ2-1	CASSGGGTNSYNEQFF	TGTGCCAGCAGCGGGGGAGGGACGAATTCCTACAATGAGCAGTTCTTC
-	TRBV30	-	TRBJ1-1	CAWSQTTVNTEAFF	TGTGCCTGGAGTCAAACGACAGTGAACACTGAAGCTTTCTTT
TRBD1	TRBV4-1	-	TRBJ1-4	CASSQDHRQGGYNEKLFF	TGCGCCAGCAGCCAAGATCATCGACAGGGAGGCTATAATGAAAAACTGTTTTTT
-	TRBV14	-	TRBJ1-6	CASSQRGGLPLHF	TGTGCCAGCAGCCAACGCGGGGGGTTACCCCTCCACTTT
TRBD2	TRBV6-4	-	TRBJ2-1	CASSVLAGANNEQFF	TGTGCCAGCAGTGTCCTAGCGGGGGCCAACAATGAGCAGTTCTTC
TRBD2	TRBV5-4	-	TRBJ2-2	CASSPIPPLAGGFAGELFF	TGTGCCAGCAGCCCAATACCTCCTCTAGCGGGGGGTTTTGCCGGGGAGCTGTTTTTT
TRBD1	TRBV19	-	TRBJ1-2	CASSTPGGEGGYTF	TGTGCCAGTAGTACCCCAGGGGGCGAGGGTGGCTACACCTTC
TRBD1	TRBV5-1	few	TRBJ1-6	CASSLLDRGFNSPLHF	TGCGCCAGCAGCTTGTTGGACAGGGGATTTAATTCACCCCTCCACTTT
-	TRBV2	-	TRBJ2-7	CASSGRAGGYYEQYF	TGTGCCAGCAGTGGTCGGGCAGGGGGGTACTACGAGCAGTACTTC
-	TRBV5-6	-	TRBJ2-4	CASREIAKNIQYF	TGTGCCAGCAGGGAGATAGCCAAAAACATTCAGTACTTC
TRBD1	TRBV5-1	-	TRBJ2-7	CASSLVQGAYEQYF	TGCGCCAGCAGCTTGGTTCAGGGGGCCTACGAGCAGTACTTC
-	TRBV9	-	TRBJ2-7	CASSVGDTSSYEQYF	TGTGCCAGCAGCGTAGGAGACACAAGCTCCTACGAGCAGTACTTC
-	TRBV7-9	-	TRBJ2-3	CASSKLNGLTDTQYF	TGTGCCAGCAGCAAGCTAAACGGTCTCACAGATACGCAGTATTTT
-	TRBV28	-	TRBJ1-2	CASSPPGGSGGYTF	TGTGCCAGCAGTCCACCTGGGGGCTCCGGGGGCTACACCTTC
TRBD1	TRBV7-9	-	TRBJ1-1	CASRQGHTEAFF	TGTGCCAGTCGACAGGGGCACACTGAAGCTTTCTTT
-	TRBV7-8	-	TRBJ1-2	CASSSQGYGYTF	TGTGCCAGCAGCTCTCAGGGGTATGGCTACACCTTC
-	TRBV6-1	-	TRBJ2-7	CASSETMENTYEQYF	TGTGCCAGCAGTGAAACCATGGAGAATACCTACGAGCAGTACTTC
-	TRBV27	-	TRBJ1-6	CASSLAPGNNSPLHF	TGTGCCAGCAGTTTAGCTCCAGGGAACAATTCACCCCTCCACTTT
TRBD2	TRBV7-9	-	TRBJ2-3	CASSQQGLDSTDTQYF	TGTGCCAGCAGCCAGCAGGGACTAGACAGCACAGATACGCAGTATTTT
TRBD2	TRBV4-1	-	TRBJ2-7	CASSQPLGLAGVEQYF	TGCGCCAGCAGCCAACCCCTCGGACTAGCGGGGGTCGAGCAGTACTTC
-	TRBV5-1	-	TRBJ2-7	CASSLQGNEQYF	TGCGCCAGCAGCTTACAGGGCAACGAGCAGTACTTC
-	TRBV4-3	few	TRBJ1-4	CASSQEFPYNEKLFF	TGCGCCAGCAGCCAAGAGTTTCCCTATAATGAAAAACTGTTTTTT
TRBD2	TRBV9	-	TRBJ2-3	CASSVLAGGPDTQYF	TGTGCCAGCAGCGTTCTAGCGGGGGGGCCAGATACGCAGTATTTT
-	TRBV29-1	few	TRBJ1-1	CSSRTANTEAFF	TGCAGCTCCCGGACAGCTAACACTGAAGCTTTCTTT
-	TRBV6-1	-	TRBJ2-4	CASMRQLGAKNIQYF	TGTGCCAGTATGAGACAGTTGGGAGCCAAAAACATTCAGTACTTC
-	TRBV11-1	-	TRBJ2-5	CASNRGQRKETQYF	TGTGCCAGCAACCGAGGGCAGCGAAAAGAGACCCAGTACTTC
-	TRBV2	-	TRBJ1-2	CASNEGEGWNYGYTF	TGTGCCAGCAACGAGGGGGAGGGTTGGAACTATGGCTACACCTTC
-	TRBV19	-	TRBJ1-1	CASSYRENTEAFF	TGTGCCAGTAGTTACAGGGAGAACACTGAAGCTTTCTTT
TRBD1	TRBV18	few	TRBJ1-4	CASSPTGTYEKLFF	TGTGCCAGCTCACCGACAGGGACTTATGAAAAACTGTTTTTT
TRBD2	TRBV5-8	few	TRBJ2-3	CASTAEAGRGADTQYF	TGTGCCAGCACCGCCGAGGCTGGGAGGGGAGCAGATACGCAGTATTTT
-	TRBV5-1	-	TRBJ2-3	CASSLGLAGDTQYF	TGCGCCAGCAGCTTGGGGCTAGCTGGGGATACGCAGTATTTT
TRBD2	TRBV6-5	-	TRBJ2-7	CASSWTSGAAYEQYF	TGTGCCAGCAGTTGGACTAGCGGGGCAGCGTACGAGCAGTACTTC
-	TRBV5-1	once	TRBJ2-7	CASSWDSSGESEQYF	TGCGCCAGCAGCTGGGACAGTTCGGGGGAAAGCGAGCAGTACTTC
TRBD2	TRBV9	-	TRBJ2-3	CASSVGTSGTDTQYF	TGTGCCAGCAGCGTAGGGACTAGTGGCACAGATACGCAGTATTTT
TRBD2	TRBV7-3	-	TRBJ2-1	CASSLSAGVSYNEQFF	TGTGCCAGCAGCTTATCGGCGGGGGTCTCCTACAATGAGCAGTTCTTC
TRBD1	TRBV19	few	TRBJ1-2	CASNPGTDYGYTF	TGTGCCAGTAACCCCGGGACAGACTATGGCTACACCTTC
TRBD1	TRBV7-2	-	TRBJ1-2	CASSLVTGPVYGYTF	TGTGCCAGCAGCTTAGTGACAGGGCCCGTCTATGGCTACACCTTC
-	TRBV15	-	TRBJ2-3	CATSRDLTNTQYF	TGTGCCACCAGCAGAGATCTGACAAATACGCAGTATTTT
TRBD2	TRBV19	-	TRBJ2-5	CASSPRTSGEAETQYF	TGTGCCAGTAGTCCGCGGACTAGCGGGGAAGCAGAGACCCAGTACTTC
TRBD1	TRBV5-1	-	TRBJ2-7	CASSLARGQVYEQYF	TGCGCCAGCAGCTTGGCCAGGGGGCAGGTCTACGAGCAGTACTTC
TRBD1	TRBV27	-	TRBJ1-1	CASSGWTGKGTEAFF	TGTGCCAGCAGTGGATGGACAGGGAAGGGCACTGAAGCTTTCTTT
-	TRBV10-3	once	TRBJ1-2	CAISWGDRHYGYTF	TGTGCCATCAGCTGGGGGGACCGACACTATGGCTACACCTTC
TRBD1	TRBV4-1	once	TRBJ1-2	CASSQPPGQVNYGYTF	TGCGCCAGCAGCCAACCCCCAGGACAGGTTAACTATGGCTACACCTTC
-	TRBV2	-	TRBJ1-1	CASRAGLTEAFF	TGTGCCAGCAGAGCAGGGTTGACTGAAGCTTTCTTT